The T cell receptor beta chain under discussion was sequenced for a study of control samples from healthy donors and cancer patients. V shed 11 bases and J shed 6 bases, with 10 bases lying between them. CDR1 and CDR2 from the germline V gene are MRHNA and SNTAGT. There are 10 residues in the CDR3. Data came from immunoSEQ multiplex PCR; TCRdb stores just in-frame clones and leaves some out. The sample has around 58,000 clones, roughly 90% seen once. The chain employs TRBV6-4 and TRBJ1-2; D is uncertain. The specimen sequenced was blood. The TCR was taken from a man aged 50 to 59 in good health. The DNA for the CDR3 is TGTGCCGTGCAGGAGGATGGCTACACCTTC. Its translation is CAVQEDGYTF.